A selection of T cell receptor beta chains follows, all from one sample in a study of Graves' ophthalmopathy and Graves' hyperthyroidism. A single record per CDR3 protein comes from TCRdb applying MiXCR to the multiplex PCR reads. Of over a million distinct CDR3 sequences in the sample, 36% were seen once. The sequenced sample consisted of peripheral blood or thyroid tissue (not recorded which). These receptors came from an adult man with Graves' hyperthyroidism. CDR3s include the opening cysteine and the closing phenylalanine or tryptophan.

cdr3_aa: CASSPRTGHYGYTF; cdr3_length: 14; v_call: TRBV25-1; j_call: TRBJ1-2
cdr3_aa: CASSAVRDRGQGYGYTF; cdr3_length: 17; v_call: TRBV6-1; j_call: TRBJ1-2
cdr3_aa: CASSQELGLDNQPQHF; cdr3_length: 16; v_call: TRBV4-3; j_call: TRBJ1-5
cdr3_aa: CASSPGTVPTEAFF; cdr3_length: 14; v_call: TRBV5-1; j_call: TRBJ1-1
cdr3_aa: CASSYRPKDGYTF; cdr3_length: 13; v_call: TRBV6-6; j_call: TRBJ1-2
cdr3_aa: CAISESMGVSYEQYF; cdr3_length: 15; v_call: TRBV10-3; j_call: TRBJ2-7
cdr3_aa: CAAYGTGRNTEAFF; cdr3_length: 14; v_call: TRBV6-5; j_call: TRBJ1-1
cdr3_aa: CATSDSLEYGYTF; cdr3_length: 13; v_call: TRBV24-1; j_call: TRBJ1-2
cdr3_aa: CASSLGDGDYVLTF; cdr3_length: 14; v_call: TRBV7-2; j_call: TRBJ2-6
cdr3_aa: CASSPTPIYEQYF; cdr3_length: 13; v_call: TRBV7-2; j_call: TRBJ2-7
cdr3_aa: CAISDRGGEPQHF; cdr3_length: 13; v_call: TRBV10-3; j_call: TRBJ1-5
cdr3_aa: CSVVRDSTYEQYF; cdr3_length: 13; v_call: TRBV29-1; j_call: TRBJ2-7
cdr3_aa: CASSKRQGGGYTF; cdr3_length: 13; v_call: TRBV7-2; j_call: TRBJ1-2
cdr3_aa: CASSATTGRRHSGNTIYF; cdr3_length: 18; v_call: TRBV7-2; j_call: TRBJ1-3
cdr3_aa: CSASRGLAGPSPYEQYF; cdr3_length: 17; v_call: TRBV29-1; j_call: TRBJ2-7
cdr3_aa: CASSLGTGLFYGYTF; cdr3_length: 15; v_call: TRBV6-2/TRBV6-3; j_call: TRBJ1-2
cdr3_aa: CASSPVFAETQYF; cdr3_length: 13; v_call: TRBV28; j_call: TRBJ2-5